The sequence of this T cell receptor (beta chain) was determined in a study of naive and memory T cell subsets (dated by TCRdb to about 2017). Regarding the study in general: An open-source, UMI-based TCR alpha and beta sequencing pipeline was applied to sorted naive and memory peripheral blood T cell subsets. IgG serology results and the functional CMV T cell responses were in complete agreement. RNA was DNase-treated and reverse transcribed with TCR constant-region primers, mostly using SuperScript III.

The library came from UMI-ligation and nested PCR. An equimolar mix of two oligonucleotides covering both TRBC1 and TRBC2 was used as the beta constant-region primer. A single-stranded oligonucleotide bearing the SP2 primer plus a 12-nucleotide UMI was ligated onto the 3' end of the cDNA by T4 RNA ligase 1. Four rounds of PCR were used to amplify ligated cDNA, with nested alpha and beta constant-region primers being used together with the SP2 primer. Incubation of the ligation reaction was carried out at 16 degrees C for about 19-25 hours. PCR2 was usually performed as a SYBR Green qPCR and halted at a preset threshold so that over-amplification would not occur. Apart from the first purification, every purification step used Agencourt AMPure XP magnetic beads. Library quantification was done by Qubit, followed by a TapeStation check on which the main peak was expected at around 650 bp. The pooled libraries were sequenced on an Illumina MiSeq using v2 2x251 paired-end kits, which usually yielded roughly 0.9-2 million reads per sample. Each sample library was pooled at approximately 4 nM, and roughly 4.5-7% PhiX was included to improve cluster recognition. Processing in the source paper ran as follows. Using tag matching that tolerated one base-pair mismatch, Decombinator assigned V and J genes to FASTQ reads that had been processed by Demultiplexor. UMIs were used by Collapsinator to correct both sequencing errors and frequency errors arising from PCR heterogeneity. TCRs were translated and CDR3s were extracted from the conserved cysteine to the FGXG phenylalanine by CDR3Translator, with non-productive sequences being flagged. Gini, Shannon entropy and inverse Simpson indices were computed after subsampling the repertoires to the same number of UMI-defined TCRs. Within the linear range, a power law was fitted to clonotype abundance distributions using maximum likelihood. On one naive CD8 sample, the pipeline and MIGEC gave similar UMI counts, unique TCR numbers and clonal distributions. Repertoires were searched for around 7,300 CMV-associated CDR3 sequences compiled from VDJdb and a published dataset. TCRdb trimmed the raw reads at Q25, called clones with MiXCR and kept productive beta chains. A single entry per CDR3 protein holds the most common genes and DNA from its merged rows. TCRdb assigned the V and J calls; the authors' analysis was not used. The sample table shows approximately 89,000 distinct CDR3 sequences, and 7% are seen once. The ten largest clones capture 1.6% of the sample.

Here V drops 0 bases and J drops 2 bases, and the junction holds 5 bases not matched to any gene. CDR1 SGHTA and CDR2 FQGNSA are derived from the germline V gene. Its CDR3 holds 16 amino acids, cysteine through phenylalanine. Only the CDR3 DNA stays, 48 bases, in frame from base 1. Separate amplification of TCR alpha and beta chain libraries was performed from the second PCR step onward. To determine each donor's CMV status, fresh PBMCs were stimulated overnight with CMV viral lysate, and IFNgamma production from CD4+ T cells was then assessed. Using Miltenyi beads, CD4 T cells were first positively selected, and CD8 T cells were then positively selected from the CD4-negative fraction. After staining for CD3, CD4, CD8, CD45RA, CD27 and a live/dead dye, cells were sorted on a BD Aria II into four subsets based on CD45RA and CD27. Three healthy volunteers provided blood, and the blood of each volunteer was split into CD4 and CD8 T cells and then into four differentiation subsets. About 130 ml of peripheral blood was collected from each donor, and PBMC were isolated from the blood using Ficoll-Paque PLUS density-gradient centrifugation. Sorted cells were lysed in RLT buffer, and RNA was extracted with a Qiagen RNeasy kit and stored at -80°C.

This clonotype was seen many times. Its antigen is unknown. One base away there is no much larger clone; base qualities are not given. Overall study outcomes, separate from this receptor: After error correction, over 85% of naive TCR sequences appeared only once, giving much steeper abundance distributions than memory subsets. In both CD4 and CD8 cells, going from naive through CM, EM and EMRA, the Gini index went up while Shannon and inverse Simpson diversity went down. The repertoire findings for the naive and memory subsets could not be validated against a ground truth, as none was available. RNA-based TCR counts may be affected by expression changes linked to T cell activation and differentiation. TCR abundance followed a power law with an exponent that was different for naive and memory subsets but consistent across the three individuals. Each clonotype was defined as a single alpha or beta chain sequence rather than as a paired alpha/beta receptor.

Sequencing was done on a sample of central memory CD4+ T cells from blood. Taken with the paper, the label for cell subset or site translates to: central memory, CD45RA- CD27+. The chain is assembled from TRBV7-2 and TRBJ2-3; 7 central bases correspond to TRBD2. The receptor's source is a human donor in good health. In nucleotide form, the sequence is TGTGCCAGCAGCTTAGCTCAGCGGGGATCCACAGATACGCAGTATTTT. Its coded protein is CASSLAQRGSTDTQYF.